This record covers a single T cell receptor beta chain. The antigen remains undetermined. Regions amplified from RNA transcripts were the TCR beta CDR3 regions. When the TCR CDR3 underwent first-round RT-PCR, the HTBI primer set was used. From the multiplex PCR reads, TCRdb called clonotypes with MiXCR, one entry per CDR3 protein. Among some 570,000 distinct CDR3 sequences listed, 17% were seen once. Trimming took off 6 bases at V and 5 bases at J, with 13 bases between the two ends. Germline-derived CDR1 and CDR2 are SGHTA and FQGNSA. The CDR3 covers 14 residues. This entry is derived from a study of T cells in Graves' hyperthyroidism and ophthalmopathy. Whole-study results and caveats: With a median lead of approximately six months before onset, the model predicted ophthalmopathy. Stable hyperthyroidism was told apart from ophthalmopathy by a model built on 13 V-J features.

Clinical symptoms, serum thyroxine and TRAb, thyroid ultrasound and orbital computed tomography were used for the diagnoses. PBMCs were obtained from 10 ml fresh peripheral blood. This TCR was sampled from a young woman with Graves' ophthalmopathy. The sample consisted of blood. The V gene is TRBV7-2, the J gene TRBJ2-2; the D gene is possibly TRBD2 (6 bases). The DNA for the CDR3 is TGTGCCAGCAGGGGGGGAAGCGGGACCGGGGAGCTGTTTTTT. It encodes CASRGGSGTGELFF.